These 31 T cell receptor beta chains came from one sample sequenced in a study of T cell repertoires in cytomegalovirus infection. From the reads, TCRdb called clonotypes with MiXCR, one entry per CDR3 protein. The data show around 550,000 distinct CDR3 sequences, with about a quarter seen just once and 13% held by the top ten. Input material: PBMCs. These receptors were collected from a human donor in good health (CMV status not recorded). Some clones in this sample may be carry-over from other donors' samples.

This clonotype was counted a few times. The chain carries TRBV11-3 and TRBJ2-7; D tentatively reads TRBD1 or TRBD2 (5 bases each). Germline V lookup: CDR1 SGHNT, CDR2 YENEEA. Trimming cost V 4 bases and J 9 bases, with 19 bases left between them. CDR3 length equals 14 residues. CDR3 loop: CASSSDWGPGVQYF. DNA of the CDR3: TGTGCCAGCAGCTCCGACTGGGGACCTGGCGTGCAGTACTTC.

The chain links TRBV6-2 or TRBV6-3 to TRBJ2-5, with D possibly TRBD2 on 6 matching bases. Trimming removed 6 bases from V and 3 bases from J, with 14 bases in between. Germline V gene data show CDR1 as MNHEY and CDR2 as SVGEGT. The CDR3 totals 14 residues. CDR3: CASRPGLWEETQYF. The DNA of the CDR3 is TGTGCCAGCAGACCGGGACTCTGGGAAGAGACCCAGTACTTC.

The chain combines TRBV29-1 with TRBJ2-3, with 9 bases that match TRBD2. The CDR3 length is 15 residues. The germline CDR1 and CDR2 sequences are SQVTM and ANQGSEA. V was clipped by 4 bases and J by 1 base; unmatched bases: 6. The CDR3 nucleotides read TGCAGCGTTGTCCTAGCGGGAACACGCACAGATACGCAGTATTTT. Protein: CSVVLAGTRTDTQYF.

This clonotype was counted at least ten times. The V gene is TRBV6-2 or TRBV6-3, the J gene TRBJ2-1, with 9 bases fitting TRBD2. The length of the CDR3 is 13 residues. Per the germline V gene, CDR1 is MNHEY and CDR2 is SVGEGT. J gave up 8 bases and V 6 bases, and 5 bases lay outside the gene matches. Here the CDR3 reads CASRSSGSDEQFF. The CDR3 coding sequence is TGTGCCAGCAGAAGTAGCGGGAGTGATGAGCAGTTCTTC.

This clonotype was seen only a few times. The chain uses TRBV19 and TRBJ2-1, with 14 bases identical to TRBD2. The CDR3 contains 17 residues. V gave up 3 bases and J gave up 9 bases; unmatched junction bases: 10. CDR1 is LNHDA, CDR2 SQIVND, per germline (reference sequence). In DNA, the CDR3 is TGTGCCAGTAGTATCCGAGGACTAGCGGGAGGATCGGGTGAGCAGTTCTTC. Amino acids: CASSIRGLAGGSGEQFF.

This clonotype appeared a few times. The junction does not match germline at one end; this may be a read error. This chain uses TRBV5-3 with TRBJ2-1; the D is unclear. TRBV5-3 is an ORF, with its function uncertain. The CDR3 consists of 13 residues. The CDR3 loop is CASSFLGYNEQFF. The CDR3 coding sequence is TGTGCCAGCAGCTTCTTAGGCTACAATGAGCAGTTCTTC.

The rearrangement joins TRBV10-3 to TRBJ2-5, with D hard to call. CDR3 length: 14 amino acids. Germline CDR1 is ENHRY and CDR2 is SYGVKD. V lost 7 bases to trimming and J lost 5 bases, with 17 bases between them. The CDR3 sequence is CAITSPALGETQYF. CDR3 nucleotide sequence: TGTGCCATCACCTCGCCAGCTCTTGGGGAGACCCAGTACTTC.

The genes are TRBV20-1 and TRBJ2-5, with 8 bases fitting TRBD2. J gave up 5 bases and V 0 bases, and 14 bases lay outside the gene matches. The CDR3 is made up of 17 amino acids. The V gene's germline CDR1 is DFQATT and CDR2 SNEGSKA (reference sequence). CDR3 in amino acids: CSARDSTGREVVETQYF. DNA for the CDR3: TGCAGTGCTAGAGACAGTACTGGGCGGGAGGTTGTGGAGACCCAGTACTTC.

This clonotype was picked up a small number of times. The chain is built from TRBV7-6 and TRBJ2-5, with 11 bases fitting TRBD1. V was pared by 11 bases and J by 2 bases, with 4 bases of the junction left unmatched. CDR3 length equals 13 residues. Looked up from germline, CDR1 is SGHVS and CDR2 is FNYEAQ. As DNA, the CDR3 is TGTGCCGGACAGGGGGCAGGTCAAGAGACCCAGTACTTC. As protein: CAGQGAGQETQYF.

The chain has TRBV19 and TRBJ1-3; no firm D call. Germline CDR1 and CDR2: LNHDA and SQIVND (reference sequence). Trimming took 7 bases from V and 2 from J, leaving 18 bases between them. The CDR3 spans 16 residues. The CDR3 protein is CASISTGSPTGNTIYF. The CDR3 DNA is TGTGCCAGTATCTCAACGGGGAGCCCGACTGGAAACACCATATATTTT.

This clonotype was seen a handful of times. The V gene is TRBV7-9, the J gene TRBJ2-1, with 8 bases matching TRBD2. This CDR3 region has 16 residues. V gave up 5 bases and J gave up 3 bases; unmatched junction bases: 9. Germline CDR1 is SEHNR and CDR2 is FQNEAQ (reference sequence). The CDR3 here is CASSPAFGRDYNEQFF. In DNA, the CDR3 is TGTGCCAGCAGCCCAGCGTTCGGGAGGGACTACAATGAGCAGTTCTTC.

Regarding this clonotype: Mismatch with germline at one junction end may stem from a read error. The V gene is TRBV7-2, the J gene TRBJ2-3; 8 bases fit TRBD2. CDR1 and CDR2 (germline): SGHTA, FQGNSA. CDR3 length: 14 amino acids. The CDR3 nucleotides are TGTGCCAGCAGCTACTCACGGGAGGGTTGGGATACGCATTTT. Its translation: CASSYSREGWDTHF.

The chain carries TRBV18 and TRBJ2-1; no reliable D call. Germline-derived CDR1 and CDR2 are KGHSH and LQKENI. V was shortened by 1 base and J by 6 bases, with 7 bases between the two germline ends. The CDR3 runs 13 residues. CDR3 amino acids: CASSPLESNEQFF. The CDR3 bases are TGTGCCAGCTCACCACTAGAAAGCAATGAGCAGTTCTTC.

The table lists this clonotype with a few counts. The chain joins TRBV19 to TRBJ2-1, with D perhaps given as TRBD1 or TRBD2 (5 bases each). From germline, CDR1 is LNHDA and CDR2 SQIVND (reference sequence). V gave up 6 bases and J gave up 3 bases, with 15 bases separating them. This CDR3 contains 15 residues. CDR3 nucleotides: TGTGCCAGTAGCCCAACTAGGGGTATCTACAATGAGCAGTTCTTC. Its protein product is CASSPTRGIYNEQFF. The full variable domain, in which reference TRBV19 and TRBJ2-1 provide the parts outside the CDR3, is DGGITQSPKYLFRKEGQNVTLSCEQNLNHDAMYWYRQDPGQGLRLIYYSQIVNDFQKGDIAEGYSVSREKKESFPLTVTSAQKNPTAFYLCASSPTRGIYNEQFFGPGTRLTVL.

This chain joins TRBV5-1 and TRBJ2-3, with TRBD2 as a possible D gene (5 bases). Trimming cost V 2 bases and J 4 bases, with 11 bases left between them. The CDR3 totals 14 residues. Germline CDR1 and CDR2: SGHRS and YFSETQ. The CDR3 region is CASSLTGRADTQYF. CDR3 DNA: TGCGCCAGCAGCTTAACGGGAAGGGCAGATACGCAGTATTTT.

The gene calls are TRBV29-1 and TRBJ2-7; 9 bases map to TRBD2. CDR1 and CDR2 from the germline V gene are SQVTM and ANQGSEA. The CDR3 covers 11 residues. V dropped 3 bases and J dropped 13; count of bases not matched to a gene: 7. In nucleotides, the CDR3 is TGCAGCGTTGAGGGGGCGGGAGGGCCATACGTC. Protein: CSVEGAGGPYV.

This clonotype was picked up a small number of times. The chain links TRBV6-6 to TRBJ2-1; TRBD2 aligns across 13 bases. Unmatched junction bases numbered 10, after V lost 7 bases and J lost 10 bases. CDR3 length: 15 amino acids. CDR1 and CDR2 from the germline V gene are MNHNY and SVGAGI (reference sequence). The CDR3 DNA sequence: TGTGCCAGCACCGACCTCGGACTAGCGGGAGACGAGCAGTTCTTC. Translation: CASTDLGLAGDEQFF.

J is TRBJ1-3 and V is TRBV7-6; D possibly corresponds to TRBD1 (6 bases). Germline-derived CDR1 and CDR2 are SGHVS and FNYEAQ. This CDR3 is 15 amino acids long. The germline V and J ends were trimmed by 7 bases and 0 bases, with 13 bases remaining between them. CDR3 protein: CASTRRGGSGNTIYF. In nucleotides, the CDR3 is TGTGCCAGCACCCGAAGAGGGGGCTCTGGAAACACCATATATTTT.

This clonotype was found many times. CDR3 protein: CASSLGGQYLAQYF. The DNA of the CDR3 is TGTGCCAGCAGCTTAGGGGGACAGTATTTGGCCCAGTACTTC. The chain uses TRBV7-2 and TRBJ2-5; 7 bases fit TRBD1. This CDR3 region has 14 residues. V lost 1 base, J lost 9 bases, and 8 bases stayed unmatched. Germline lookup yields CDR1 SGHTA and CDR2 FQGNSA.

The rearrangement joins TRBV9 to TRBJ2-1, with D perhaps TRBD2 (5 bases). The germline V gene encodes CDR1 SGDLS and CDR2 YYNGEE. The CDR3 is 15 residues long. Between the trimmed V and J ends, which lost 0 bases and 4 bases, there was a span of 11 bases. For the CDR3, the DNA is TGTGCCAGCAGCGTAGTTGGACTCTCATACAATGAGCAGTTCTTC. It codes for CASSVVGLSYNEQFF.

The DNA for the CDR3 is TGTGCCAGCAGTCCTCGGATCGGGACAGAGAAGAGAACCCAGTACTTC. This encodes CASSPRIGTEKRTQYF. The chain has TRBV27 and TRBJ2-5, with TRBD1 matching over 7 bases. The V and J ends lost 5 bases and 8 bases, in that order; junction bases with no gene match: 17. This CDR3 spans 16 amino acids. Germline-derived CDR1 and CDR2 are MNHEY and SMNVEV (reference sequence).

The V and J genes are TRBV6-6 and TRBJ2-2; D gene uncertain. The CDR3 sequence is 13 residues long. From germline, CDR1 is MNHNY and CDR2 SVGAGI (reference sequence). V lost 4 bases to trimming and J lost 5 bases, with 8 bases between them. As DNA, the CDR3 is TGTGCCAGCAGTTCTCCTTGGACCGGGGAGCTGTTTTTT. Translated, it gives CASSSPWTGELFF.

There are a few counts of this clonotype. The chain uses TRBV19 and TRBJ1-5; D is ambiguous. Germline loops: CDR1 LNHDA, CDR2 SQIVND (reference sequence). This CDR3 has 12 amino acids. V lost 3 bases and J 11 bases, leaving 11 bases between the germline ends. The CDR3 spells CASSMTLAAQHF. CDR3 coding DNA: TGTGCCAGTAGTATGACACTGGCCGCCCAGCATTTT.

This clonotype was counted only a few times. The chain uses TRBV6-2 or TRBV6-3 and TRBJ2-7; D is undetermined. Germline V lookup: CDR1 MNHEY, CDR2 SVGEGT. The CDR3 is 14 amino acids. Trimming stripped 6 bases from V and 0 bases from J, with 12 bases between. The CDR3 spells CASRPGEHSYEQYV. In nucleotides, the CDR3 is TGTGCCAGCAGACCTGGGGAACACTCCTACGAGCAGTACGTC.

The chain couples TRBV24-1 to TRBJ1-2; 7 nucleotides line up with TRBD1. Germline V gives CDR1 KGHDR, CDR2 SFDVKD. V lost 7 bases and J lost 6; bases outside the gene matches: 7. This CDR3 region has 13 residues. CDR3 in DNA: TGTGCCACCAGCAGACAGGGAGTCGATGGCTACACCTTC. The encoded protein is CATSRQGVDGYTF.

The CDR3 spells CASSPGQKETQYF. For the CDR3, the DNA is TGTGCCAGCAGTCCCGGACAGAAAGAGACCCAGTACTTC. The gene calls are TRBV28 and TRBJ2-5; D is possibly TRBD1 (6 bases). The CDR3 is 13 residues long. Deletions cut 5 bases from V and 3 bases from J, with 10 bases between. Germline CDR1 reads MDHEN; CDR2 reads SYDVKM.

This clonotype has a count of ten or more. This chain connects TRBV7-2 to TRBJ2-2; no definite D call. Trimming removed 6 bases at V and 5 bases at J, with 10 bases between. Germline V CDR1 and CDR2: SGHTA, FQGNSA. The CDR3 is made up of 13 amino acids. This chain's CDR3 is CASSDRLTGELFF. The CDR3 DNA is TGTGCCAGCAGTGATCGGCTAACCGGGGAGCTGTTTTTT. Supplemented by reference TRBV7-2 and TRBJ2-2, the full variable domain reads GAGVSQSPSNKVTEKGKDVELRCDPISGHTALYWYRQSLGQGLEFLIYFQGNSAPDKSGLPSDRFSAERTGGSVSTLTIQRTQQEDSAVYLCASSDRLTGELFFGEGSRLTVL.

The chain employs TRBV29-1 and TRBJ2-7, with 7 nucleotides matching TRBD1. The CDR3 sequence is 14 residues long. The germline gives CDR1 SQVTM, CDR2 ANQGSEA. The J segment lost 2 bases and the V segment lost 7 bases, leaving 11 bases of the junction unmatched. The DNA of the CDR3 is TGCAGCGAGACCACAGGGGAGATGGCCTACGAGCAGTACGTC. As protein: CSETTGEMAYEQYV.

This clonotype was observed a handful of times. The V gene is TRBV12-3 or TRBV12-4, the J gene TRBJ1-1, with TRBD1 matching 8 bases. V lost 6 bases, J lost 0 bases, and 9 bases stayed unmatched. CDR3 length: 16 residues. The CDR3 DNA follows: TGTGCCAGCAGCATAAGCCCACAGGGGGTGAACACTGAAGCTTTCTTT. It is translated as CASSISPQGVNTEAFF.

The chain links TRBV6-2 or TRBV6-3 to TRBJ2-7; D is unclear. Germline loops: CDR1 MNHEY, CDR2 SVGEGT. V was clipped by 2 bases and J by 6 bases, with 8 bases between them. The CDR3 extends over 12 amino acids. CDR3 DNA sequence: TGTGCCAGCAGTTACGAAGGATTCGAGCAGTACTTC. It codes for CASSYEGFEQYF.

The gene calls are TRBV5-1 and TRBJ2-7; 8 nucleotides agree with TRBD2. Germline V gene sequence: CDR1 SGHRS, CDR2 YFSETQ. The CDR3 is made up of 15 amino acids. V shed 0 bases, J shed 6 bases, and the junction held 8 bases outside the gene matches. The CDR3 DNA follows: TGCGCCAGCAGCTTGGATTTAGCGGGACCATCCGAGCAGTACTTC. This translates into CASSLDLAGPSEQYF.